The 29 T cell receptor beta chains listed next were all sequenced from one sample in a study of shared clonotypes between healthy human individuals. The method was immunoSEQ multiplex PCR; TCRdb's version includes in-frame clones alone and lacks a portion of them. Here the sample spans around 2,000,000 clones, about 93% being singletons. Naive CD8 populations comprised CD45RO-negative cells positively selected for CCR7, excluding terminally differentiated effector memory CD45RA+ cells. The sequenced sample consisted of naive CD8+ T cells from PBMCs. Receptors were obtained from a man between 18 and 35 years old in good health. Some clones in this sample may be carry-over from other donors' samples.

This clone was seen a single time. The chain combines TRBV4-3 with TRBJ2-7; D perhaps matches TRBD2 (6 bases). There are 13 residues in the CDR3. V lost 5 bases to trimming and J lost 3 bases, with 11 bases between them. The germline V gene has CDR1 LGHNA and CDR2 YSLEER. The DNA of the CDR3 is TGCGCCAGCAGCGGTCAGGGAGGCTACGAGCAGTACTTC. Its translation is CASSGQGGYEQYF.

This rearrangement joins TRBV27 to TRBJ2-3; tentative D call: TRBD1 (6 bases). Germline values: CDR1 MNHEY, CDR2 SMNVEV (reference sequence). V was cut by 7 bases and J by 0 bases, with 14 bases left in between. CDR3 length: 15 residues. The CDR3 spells CASMRDTLSTDTQYF. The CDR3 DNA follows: TGTGCCAGCATGAGGGACACTTTAAGCACAGATACGCAGTATTTT.

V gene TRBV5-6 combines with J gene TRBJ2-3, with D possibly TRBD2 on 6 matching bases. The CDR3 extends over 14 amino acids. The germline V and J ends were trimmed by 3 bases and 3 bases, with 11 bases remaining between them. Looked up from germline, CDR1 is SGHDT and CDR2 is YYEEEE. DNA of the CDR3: TGTGCCAGCAGCTACGGGACTCGTACAGATACGCAGTATTTT. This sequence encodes CASSYGTRTDTQYF.

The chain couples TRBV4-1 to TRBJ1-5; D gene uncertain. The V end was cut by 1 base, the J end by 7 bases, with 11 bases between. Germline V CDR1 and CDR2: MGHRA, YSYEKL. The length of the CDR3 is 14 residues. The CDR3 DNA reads TGCGCCAGCAGCCAAGTCGGGAGTTCCCAGCCCCAGCATTTT. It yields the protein CASSQVGSSQPQHF.

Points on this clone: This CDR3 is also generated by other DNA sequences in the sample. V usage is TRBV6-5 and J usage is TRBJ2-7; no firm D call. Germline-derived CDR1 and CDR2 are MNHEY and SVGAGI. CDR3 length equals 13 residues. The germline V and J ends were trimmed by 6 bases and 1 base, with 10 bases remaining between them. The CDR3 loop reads CASSLDGSYEQYF. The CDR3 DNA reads TGTGCCAGCAGCTTGGACGGTTCCTACGAGCAGTACTTC.

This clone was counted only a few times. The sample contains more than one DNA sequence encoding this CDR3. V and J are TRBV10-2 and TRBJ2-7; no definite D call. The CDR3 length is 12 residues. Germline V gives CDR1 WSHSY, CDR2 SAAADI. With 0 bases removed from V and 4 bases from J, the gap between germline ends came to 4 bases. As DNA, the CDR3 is TGCGCCAGCAGTGAGTCGAGTTACGAGCAGTACTTC. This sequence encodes CASSESSYEQYF.

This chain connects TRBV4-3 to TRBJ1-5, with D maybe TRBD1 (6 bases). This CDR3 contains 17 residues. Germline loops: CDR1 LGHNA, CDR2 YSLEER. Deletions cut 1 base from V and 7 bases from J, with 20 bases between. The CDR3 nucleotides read TGCGCCAGCAGCCAAGGGGTTTATGGGCAGGGGCAACAGCCCCAGCATTTT. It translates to CASSQGVYGQGQQPQHF.

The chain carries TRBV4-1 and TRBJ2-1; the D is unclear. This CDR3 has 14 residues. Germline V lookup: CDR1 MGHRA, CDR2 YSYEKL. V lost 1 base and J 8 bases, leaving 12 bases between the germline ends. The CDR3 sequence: CASSQVMLIYEQFF. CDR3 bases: TGCGCCAGCAGCCAAGTGATGTTGATCTATGAGCAGTTCTTC.

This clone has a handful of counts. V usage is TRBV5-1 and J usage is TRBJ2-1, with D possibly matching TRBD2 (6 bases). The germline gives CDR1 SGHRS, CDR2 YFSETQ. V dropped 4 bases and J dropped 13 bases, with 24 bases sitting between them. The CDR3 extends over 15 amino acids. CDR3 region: CASSDTADYPLEQFF. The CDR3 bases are TGCGCCAGCAGCGATACAGCGGACTATCCGTTGGAACAGTTCTTC.

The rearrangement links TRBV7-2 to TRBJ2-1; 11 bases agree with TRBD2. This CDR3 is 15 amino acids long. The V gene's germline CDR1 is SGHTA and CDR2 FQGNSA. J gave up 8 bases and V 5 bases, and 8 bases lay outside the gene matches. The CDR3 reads CASSAGTSGGDEQFF. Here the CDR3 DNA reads TGTGCCAGCAGCGCAGGGACTAGCGGAGGGGATGAGCAGTTCTTC.

Here the CDR3 reads CASSFLNQPQHF. In DNA form, the CDR3 reads TGTGCCAGCAGTTTCCTAAATCAGCCCCAGCATTTT. The chain joins TRBV6-5 to TRBJ1-5; D is unresolved. From germline, CDR1 is MNHEY and CDR2 SVGAGI. Trimming stripped 4 bases from V and 4 bases from J, with 5 bases between. CDR3 length: 12 amino acids.

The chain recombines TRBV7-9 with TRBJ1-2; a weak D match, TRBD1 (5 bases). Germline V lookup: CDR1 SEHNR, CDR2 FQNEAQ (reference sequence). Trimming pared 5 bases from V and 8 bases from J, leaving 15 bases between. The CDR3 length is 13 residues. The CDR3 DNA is TGTGCCAGCAGCGGGCAGGGACTTGAAGGCTACACCTTC. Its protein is CASSGQGLEGYTF.

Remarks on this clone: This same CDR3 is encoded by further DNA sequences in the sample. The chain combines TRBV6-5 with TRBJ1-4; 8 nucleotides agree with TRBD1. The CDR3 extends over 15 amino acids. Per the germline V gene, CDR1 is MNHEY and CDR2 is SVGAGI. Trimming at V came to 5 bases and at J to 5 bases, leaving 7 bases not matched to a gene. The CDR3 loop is CASSPRTGLNEKLFF. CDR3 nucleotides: TGTGCCAGCAGTCCCCGGACAGGGCTGAATGAAAAACTGTTTTTT.

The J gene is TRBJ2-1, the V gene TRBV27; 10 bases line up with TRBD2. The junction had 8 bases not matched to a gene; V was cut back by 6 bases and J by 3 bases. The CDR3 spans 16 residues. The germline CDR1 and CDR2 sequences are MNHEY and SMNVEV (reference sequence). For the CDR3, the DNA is TGTGCCAGCAGCCTTATCGGACTAGCGGACTACAATGAGCAGTTCTTC. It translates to CASSLIGLADYNEQFF.

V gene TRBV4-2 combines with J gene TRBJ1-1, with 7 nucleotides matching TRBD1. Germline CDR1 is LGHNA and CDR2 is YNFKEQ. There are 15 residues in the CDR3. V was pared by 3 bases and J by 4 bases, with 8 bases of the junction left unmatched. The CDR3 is CASSHGKGAGTEAFF. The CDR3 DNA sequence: TGTGCCAGCAGCCACGGAAAGGGGGCAGGCACTGAAGCTTTCTTT.

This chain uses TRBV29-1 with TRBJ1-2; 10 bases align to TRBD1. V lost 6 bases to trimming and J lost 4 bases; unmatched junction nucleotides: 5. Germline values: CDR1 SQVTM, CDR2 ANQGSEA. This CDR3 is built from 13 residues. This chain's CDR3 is CSVPGQGSYGYTF. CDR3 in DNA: TGCAGCGTCCCGGGACAGGGGAGCTATGGCTACACCTTC.

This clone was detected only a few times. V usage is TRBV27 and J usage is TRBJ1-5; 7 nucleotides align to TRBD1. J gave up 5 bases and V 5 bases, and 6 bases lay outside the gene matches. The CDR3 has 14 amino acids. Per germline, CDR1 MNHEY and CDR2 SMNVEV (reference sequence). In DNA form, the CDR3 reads TGTGCCAGCAGTCCCAGGGGGTACGATCAGCCCCAGCATTTT. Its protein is CASSPRGYDQPQHF.

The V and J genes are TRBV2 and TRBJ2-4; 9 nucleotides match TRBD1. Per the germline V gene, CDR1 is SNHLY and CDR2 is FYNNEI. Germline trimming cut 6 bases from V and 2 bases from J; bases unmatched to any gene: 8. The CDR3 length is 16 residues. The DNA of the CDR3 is TGTGCCAGCAGAAGACGACAGGGGGTTTCCAAAAACATTCAGTACTTC. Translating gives CASRRRQGVSKNIQYF.

CDR3 loop: CASSPGQGFYGANVLTF. The CDR3, as DNA: TGTGCCAGCAGCCCGGGACAGGGGTTTTATGGGGCCAACGTCCTGACTTTC. This chain links TRBV11-2 with TRBJ2-6; 10 bases line up with TRBD1. This CDR3 is built from 17 residues. The V segment lost 5 bases and the J segment 3 bases; nucleotides outside the gene matches: 7. From germline, CDR1 is SGHAT and CDR2 FQNNGV.

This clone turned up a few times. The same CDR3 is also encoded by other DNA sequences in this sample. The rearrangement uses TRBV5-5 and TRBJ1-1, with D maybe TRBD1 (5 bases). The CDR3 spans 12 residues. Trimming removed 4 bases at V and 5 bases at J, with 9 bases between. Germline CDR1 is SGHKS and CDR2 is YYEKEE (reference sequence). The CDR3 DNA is TGTGCCAGCAGCCCCGGGGGGACTGAAGCTTTCTTT. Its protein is CASSPGGTEAFF.

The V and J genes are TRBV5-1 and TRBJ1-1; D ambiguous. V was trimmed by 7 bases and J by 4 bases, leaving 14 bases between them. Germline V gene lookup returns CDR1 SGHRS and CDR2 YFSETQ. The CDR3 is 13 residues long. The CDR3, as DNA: TGCGCCAGCCACTCTCGGGGAGGCACTGAAGCTTTCTTT. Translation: CASHSRGGTEAFF.

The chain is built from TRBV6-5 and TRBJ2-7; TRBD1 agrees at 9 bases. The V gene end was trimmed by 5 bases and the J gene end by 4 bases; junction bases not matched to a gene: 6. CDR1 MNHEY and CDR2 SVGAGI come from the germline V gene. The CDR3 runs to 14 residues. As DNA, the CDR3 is TGTGCCAGCAGTAGACCGGGACAGGGTTACGAGCAGTACTTC. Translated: CASSRPGQGYEQYF.

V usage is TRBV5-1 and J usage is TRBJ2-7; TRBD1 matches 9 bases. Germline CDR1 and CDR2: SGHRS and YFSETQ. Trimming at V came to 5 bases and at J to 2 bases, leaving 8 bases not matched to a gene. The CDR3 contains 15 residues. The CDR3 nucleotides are TGCGCCAGCAGATTCATGACAGGGGGGGCCTACGAGCAGTACTTC. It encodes CASRFMTGGAYEQYF.

The CDR3: CASRKGSGANVLTF. Here the CDR3 DNA reads TGTGCCAGCAGGAAAGGCTCTGGGGCCAACGTCCTGACTTTC. This chain connects TRBV2 to TRBJ2-6; D remains ambiguous. The ends were cut back, 6 bases at V and 0 bases at J, with 6 bases in the middle. The CDR3 totals 14 residues. Germline V gene sequence: CDR1 SNHLY, CDR2 FYNNEI.

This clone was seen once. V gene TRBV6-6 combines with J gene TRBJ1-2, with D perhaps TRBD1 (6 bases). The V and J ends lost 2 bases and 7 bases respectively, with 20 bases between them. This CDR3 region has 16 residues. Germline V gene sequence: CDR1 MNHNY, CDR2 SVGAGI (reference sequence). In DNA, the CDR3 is TGTGCCAGCAGTTACCCGAAGCACGGGGGCAAAATTGGCTACACCTTC. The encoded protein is CASSYPKHGGKIGYTF.

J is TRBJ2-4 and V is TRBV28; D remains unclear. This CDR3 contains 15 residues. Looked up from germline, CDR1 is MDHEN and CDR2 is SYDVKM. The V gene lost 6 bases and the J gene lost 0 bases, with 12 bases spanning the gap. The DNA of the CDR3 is TGTGCCAGCAGCCTAGGGTCCCCAGCCAAAAACATTCAGTACTTC. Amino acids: CASSLGSPAKNIQYF.

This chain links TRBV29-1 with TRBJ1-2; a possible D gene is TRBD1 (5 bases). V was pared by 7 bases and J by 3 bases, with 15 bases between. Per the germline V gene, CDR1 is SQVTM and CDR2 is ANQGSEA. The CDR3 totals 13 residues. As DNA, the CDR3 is TGCAGCGCCCTGCTGACAGCCGACTATGGCTACACCTTC. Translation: CSALLTADYGYTF.

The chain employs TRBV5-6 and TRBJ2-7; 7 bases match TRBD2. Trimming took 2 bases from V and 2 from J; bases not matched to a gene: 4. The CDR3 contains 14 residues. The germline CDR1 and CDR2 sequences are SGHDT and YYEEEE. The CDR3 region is CASSFGGEPYEQYF. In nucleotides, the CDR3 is TGTGCCAGCAGCTTTGGGGGGGAACCCTACGAGCAGTACTTC.

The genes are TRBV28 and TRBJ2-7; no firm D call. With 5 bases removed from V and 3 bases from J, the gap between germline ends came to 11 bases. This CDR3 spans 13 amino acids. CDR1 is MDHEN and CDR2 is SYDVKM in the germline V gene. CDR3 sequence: CASSRHLSYEQYF. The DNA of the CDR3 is TGTGCCAGCAGTCGACACCTGAGCTACGAGCAGTACTTC.